This TCR beta chain was observed in a study of blood T cell repertoires in COVID-19. Study details: Collection of acute and convalescent COVID-19 samples took place in the United States, Italy and Spain. The cDNA or gDNA used as material had been derived from T cells, B-cell-depleted T cells, or PBMCs.

In the original processing: Reference gene primer amplification gave nucleated cell count estimates. Sequenced by immunoSEQ multiplex PCR; TCRdb stores in-frame clones only, minus some. The DNA was the basis for D and trimming; V, J and clone size are from that table. The sample has roughly 220,000 clones, roughly 80% seen once. The length of the CDR3 is 17 residues. Germline V gene sequence: CDR1 SGHRS, CDR2 YFSETQ. Trimming took 4 bases from V and 0 from J; bases not matched to a gene: 5. The chain combines TRBV5-1 with TRBJ2-4; TRBD1 matches at 12 bases. This TCR came from a woman aged 60 to 75 with acute or convalescent COVID-19. Sequencing input: peripheral blood. For the CDR3, the DNA is TGCGCCAGCAGCATCGGGACAGGGGGCTTAGCCAAAAACATTCAGTACTTC. Amino acid sequence: CASSIGTGGLAKNIQYF.